Below, 5 T cell receptor beta chains from the same sample are listed, as sequenced in a study of T cells in Graves' hyperthyroidism and ophthalmopathy. Authors of the study amplified TCR beta CDR3 regions from RNA transcripts. HTBI primers were employed in a first-round RT-PCR of the TCR CDR3. TCRdb reanalysed the multiplex PCR reads using MiXCR and keeps one entry per CDR3 protein. Here the sample spans around 690,000 distinct CDR3 sequences, approximately 15% being singletons. Source material: blood. The receptors were gathered from a man aged 45-65 years with Graves' hyperthyroidism.

This clonotype was counted many times. This chain links TRBV27 with TRBJ2-7; D tentatively reads TRBD1 or TRBD2 (5 bases each). V was trimmed by 5 bases and J by 4 bases, leaving 12 bases between them. The CDR3 spans 13 residues. Germline CDR1 MNHEY, CDR2 SMNVEV (reference sequence). CDR3 sequence reads: CASSSTGGYEQYF. CDR3 sequence (DNA): TGTGCCAGCAGTAGCACAGGAGGATACGAGCAGTACTTC.

Many counts were recorded for this clonotype. The gene calls are TRBV2 and TRBJ2-7; D possibly corresponds to TRBD1 (6 bases). V was shortened by 6 bases and J by 2 bases, with 11 bases between the two germline ends. Germline CDR1 SNHLY, CDR2 FYNNEI. The CDR3 is made up of 13 amino acids. This CDR3 is CASSNRETYEQYF. In nucleotides, the CDR3 is TGTGCCAGCAGCAACAGGGAGACCTACGAGCAGTACTTC.

This clonotype showed up many times. CDR3: CAWSVMRNTEAFF. CDR3 nucleotides: TGTGCCTGGAGTGTAATGAGGAACACTGAAGCTTTCTTT. V usage is TRBV30 and J usage is TRBJ1-1; D is undetermined. The germline V gene encodes CDR1 GTSNPN and CDR2 SVGIG (reference sequence). The CDR3 has 13 residues. V lost 0 bases and J 1 base, leaving 6 bases between the germline ends.

The chain has TRBV7-2 and TRBJ1-1; D might be TRBD1 (6 bases). Germline V gives CDR1 SGHTA, CDR2 FQGNSA. V lost 5 bases and J 4 bases, leaving 8 bases between the germline ends. The CDR3 runs to 12 residues. The CDR3 loop is CASSKGGTEAFF. The CDR3 bases are TGTGCCAGCAGCAAGGGGGGCACTGAAGCTTTCTTT.

There are a few counts of this clonotype. This chain links TRBV9 with TRBJ2-5; 12 bases align to TRBD2. Trimming took 4 bases from V and 5 from J; bases not matched to a gene: 6. CDR3 length: 15 residues. CDR1 and CDR2 from the germline V gene are SGDLS and YYNGEE. This chain's CDR3 is CASSTTSGSGETQYF. CDR3 DNA: TGTGCCAGCAGCACGACTAGCGGGAGCGGGGAGACCCAGTACTTC. Full variable domain (rest looked up from reference TRBV9 and TRBJ2-5): DSGVTQTPKHLITATGQRVTLRCSPRSGDLSVYWYQQSLDQGLQFLIQYYNGEERAKGNILERFSAQQFPDLHSELNLSSLELGDSALYFCASSTTSGSGETQYFGPGTRLLVL.